This TCR beta chain was sequenced for a study of OX40 agonist ivuxolimab in advanced cancers. This CDR3 is 15 amino acids long. The germline V gene has CDR1 MGHDK and CDR2 SYGVNS. V lost 2 bases and J lost 9, with 17 bases in between. Assay used: immunoSEQ multiplex PCR; TCRdb lists only in-frame clones, some missing. The data contain tens of thousands of clones, about nine tenths of them singletons. The rearrangement joins TRBV25-1 to TRBJ2-1; D may be TRBD1 (6 bases). This specimen consisted of CD4+ or CD8+ T cells sorted from blood, obtained in a trial of the OX40 agonist ivuxolimab. The receptor was derived from an adult with an advanced solid tumor such as melanoma, head and neck, liver or kidney cancer. CDR3 in DNA: TGTGCCAGCAGTGAAACAAGGAGGACAGACACTGAGCAGTTCTTC. Its translation: CASSETRRTDTEQFF.